The rows below give T cell receptor beta chains drawn from one sample of a study of OX40 agonist ivuxolimab in advanced cancers. Profiled with immunoSEQ multiplex PCR; TCRdb holds only in-frame clones, not every one. Of roughly 35,000 clones listed, over 80% were seen once; the top ten hold 25% to 35%. Sequencing was performed on CD4+ or CD8+ T cells sorted from blood, taken in a trial of the OX40 agonist ivuxolimab. The source of these receptors is an adult with an advanced solid tumor such as melanoma, head and neck, liver or kidney cancer. The CDR3 runs from the conserved cysteine through the conserved F or W. A D gene is named only where the DNA matches it firmly. Some rows mark clone size as missing; the rest say once, few, many or name a class of expanded clone.

CDR3aa,v_gene,d_gene,j_gene,abundance
CATRTSGTPTYNEQFF,TRBV15,NA,TRBJ2-1,NA
CASSLIGYGANQPQHF,TRBV27,NA,TRBJ1-5,NA
CASSLRTGGHKELFF,TRBV7-9,TRBD1,TRBJ2-2,once
CASSPTVAGEQFF,TRBV28,TRBD2,TRBJ2-1,NA
CASSQGGQGDRTDTQYF,TRBV4-3,TRBD1,TRBJ2-3,NA
CASSFYNLAGGPDTQYF,TRBV5-4,TRBD2,TRBJ2-3,NA
CASSYPPRVGNTIYF,TRBV5-5,NA,TRBJ1-3,NA
CASSTVGAHPYEQYF,TRBV6-6,NA,TRBJ2-7,NA
CASSLPIAGSSYNEQFF,TRBV4-3,TRBD2,TRBJ2-1,NA
CASSADRIYGYTF,TRBV27,NA,TRBJ1-2,NA
CSVEGGLNTGELFF,TRBV29-1,NA,TRBJ2-2,NA
CASSPTQETQYF,TRBV18,NA,TRBJ2-5,medium-sized
CASSVGGGSQQQYF,TRBV9,NA,TRBJ2-7,NA
CASSLWGGGGNQPQHF,TRBV5-5,NA,TRBJ1-5,NA
CASSPSRQGSTDTQYF,TRBV7-9,TRBD1,TRBJ2-3,NA
CASSPGLYGANVLTF,TRBV7-6,NA,TRBJ2-6,NA
CASSQDRGRGTEAFF,TRBV4-3,NA,TRBJ1-1,NA
CASSTRGLQYF,TRBV25-1,TRBD1,TRBJ2-3,NA
CASSLAGHGELFF,TRBV5-8,NA,TRBJ2-2,NA